The present entry profiles one T cell receptor beta chain with its context. The antigen remains unidentified. The data stem from a study of CXCR3-negative and CXCR3-positive naive CD8 T cells. Study summary: The libraries together contributed about 135 million TRB reads, each supplying about 1.5 +/- 0.3 million. The study, taken as a whole, reports: The authors found comparable surface CD5 between naive subsets and inferred TCR strength from TRB CDR3 properties. TRB CDR3 hydrophobicity was greater in CXCR3-positive naive cells than in CXCR3-negative naive cells. Much lower diversity was found in memory CD8+ cells, while both naive subsets had comparably high diversity.

Libraries of TRB cDNA were made by 5' RACE and carried UMIs. Using the 5' RACE reads, TCRdb records one entry per CDR3 protein without DNA. The sample yields approximately 120,000 distinct CDR3 sequences, of which the top ten take up just over 0.35%. This CDR3 has 13 amino acids. In germline, CDR1 is SEHNR, CDR2 FQNEAQ (reference sequence). The sample comprised naive CXCR3+ CD8+ T cells from blood. Subset indicated: CD45RO-CCR7+CD27+CD95- naive CD8+ T cells expressing CXCR3 (TNR3+). The receptor comes from a human donor in good health. Some clones in this sample may be carry-over from other donors' samples. This sequence joins TRBV7-9 and TRBJ1-1; TCRdb gives TRBD1 as the D gene, but with no DNA this cannot be confirmed. CDR3 sequence: CASSLGQTFEAFF.